A selection of T cell receptor beta chains follows, all from one sample in a study of tumor-infiltrating lymphocytes in primary liver carcinoma. TCRdb re-called the multiplex PCR reads with MiXCR, one entry per CDR3 protein. Found here are fewer than 75,000 distinct CDR3 sequences, approximately 74% of them singletons; the top ten hold around 38%. Sequenced material: liver tumor tissue from sampling region 4. These receptors were taken from a man aged 40-49 years with primary liver carcinoma and hepatitis B virus infection. Each CDR3 is given without its conserved first and last residue. Fields, in order: V gene, CDR3 protein.

TRBV29-1 | CGLTKGIETQY
TRBV6-5 | ASSPQGASGYT
TRBV6-1 | ASSRTATGAIKQY
TRBV29-1 | SVAPCLQGAFGYT
TRBV10-3 | AISESPTGIGKNIQY
TRBV11-1 | ISSFTEVTGELF
TRBV12-3/TRBV12-4 | ASSPNMGYTEAF
TRBV29-1 | SVEVTGAGSSPQVQH
TRBV5-5 | ASSFGGQWGMNTVAF
TRBV24-1 | ATSDGVGGF
TRBV6-2/TRBV6-3 | TSSLTRGQNAGELF
TRBV7-9 | AISFNTGELF
TRBV11-2 | ASSLGRTGGSNKKPF
TRBV5-4 | ASSHTFEGGIFRHT
TRBV10-3 | AISEPVQGTDTQY
TRBV11-2 | ASSPTPDGGKGTQY
TRBV12-3/TRBV12-4 | ASSRGQGGTQY
TRBV11-2 | ASNLCTGELF
TRBV6-2/TRBV6-3 | ASARTGITDYEEY
TRBV5-5 | ANSLDFPPYNEEF
TRBV6-2/TRBV6-3 | AGSAVYEQY
TRBV28 | ACRTGQQGNTEAF
TRBV15 | ATSRDRAGYEQY
TRBV11-2 | AGCLSSGITYEQY
TRBV29-1 | SVLQEEQF
TRBV4-2 | ANSQNLQSNQPQH
TRBV11-2 | ASNPGREQF
TRBV12-3/TRBV12-4 | ASRLENEQY
TRBV6-5 | VGKRDRDISYEQY
TRBV11-2 | ASSLDFGAGANVLN
TRBV6-6 | TSSYQGQGAEQY
TRBV28 | ASRVTSVTGELL
TRBV19 | ASSIVTGRSYNEQF
TRBV6-6 | ASSFPNGAETQY
TRBV11-1 | ASSPARVSEIKN
TRBV5-1 | ASRQEETQY
TRBV10-3 | AVASGTVFSSYNEQF
TRBV11-2 | ASSLARDSPTDTQY
TRBV7-8 | ACSLLGGSAVSYNEQF
TRBV4-1 | ASSQGVRNYGYT
TRBV28 | AGSATGTGVTDTQY
TRBV30 | AWSRQGAEPQH
TRBV5-5 | ASNLYYREGEAF
TRBV4-2 | ASSRGVENTEAF
TRBV9 | ASSSQDALYGYT
TRBV10-3 | AISDGYTNSEAF
TRBV20-1 | SATEIGTMNNEQF
TRBV29-1 | SVEGLSGPEQY
TRBV7-9 | ASSLEGGGYEQY
TRBV5-1 | ANSLGASGSLYEQY
TRBV28 | ASSTGSWGNQPQH
TRBV13 | ASSDRLSSYNEQF